Listed here are 13 T cell receptor beta chains from one sample, sequenced in a study of blood T cell repertoires in COVID-19. Profiled with immunoSEQ multiplex PCR; TCRdb holds only in-frame clones, not every one. The sample holds tens of thousands of clones, roughly 88% seen once. Sequencing used peripheral blood. Receptor source: a woman in her 70s with active COVID-19.

This rearrangement joins TRBV28 to TRBJ2-7; 8 bases are a match to TRBD2. The length of the CDR3 is 14 residues. Unmatched junction bases numbered 6, after V lost 3 bases and J lost 5 bases. Germline CDR1 and CDR2: MDHEN and SYDVKM. The CDR3 spells CASSLEGLGDEQYF. CDR3 nucleotides: TGTGCCAGCAGTTTGGAGGGACTAGGGGACGAGCAGTACTTC.

The chain has TRBV6-2 or TRBV6-3 and TRBJ2-3; TRBD2 aligns across 7 bases. V was pared by 0 bases and J by 12 bases, with 6 bases of the junction left unmatched. This CDR3 spans 13 amino acids. Germline values: CDR1 MNHEY, CDR2 SVGEGT. The CDR3, as DNA: TGTGCCAGCAGTTACTCGGGACTATCCTCCCAGTATTTT. This codes for CASSYSGLSSQYF.

The V call is TRBV27, the J call TRBJ1-1, with unresolved D. Trimming pared 8 bases from V and 2 bases from J, leaving 12 bases between. The CDR3 is 13 residues long. CDR1 and CDR2 from the germline V gene are MNHEY and SMNVEV (reference sequence). CDR3 residues: CASRWGGNTEAFF. The DNA for the CDR3 is TGTGCCAGCCGTTGGGGAGGAAACACTGAAGCTTTCTTT.

V gene TRBV5-1 combines with J gene TRBJ2-1; the match to TRBD2 covers 10 bases. This CDR3 region has 17 residues. In germline, CDR1 is SGHRS, CDR2 YFSETQ. V lost 0 bases to trimming and J lost 0 bases; unmatched junction nucleotides: 3. CDR3 DNA sequence: TGCGCCAGCAGCTTGGTTACTAGCGGGGACTCCTACAATGAGCAGTTCTTC. Protein product: CASSLVTSGDSYNEQFF.

The chain has TRBV28 and TRBJ2-3, with TRBD1 matching over 7 bases. CDR1 and CDR2 (germline): MDHEN, SYDVKM. V dropped 5 bases and J dropped 1; count of bases not matched to a gene: 3. This CDR3 has 14 amino acids. This CDR3 reads CASSKTGGTDTQYF. CDR3 sequence (DNA): TGTGCCAGCAGTAAAACAGGGGGCACAGATACGCAGTATTTT.

V and J are TRBV5-1 and TRBJ1-2, with a tentative D call TRBD1 (5 bases). Trimming stripped 4 bases from V and 1 base from J, with 14 bases between. The CDR3 contains 15 residues. Germline CDR1 is SGHRS and CDR2 is YFSETQ. CDR3 coding DNA: TGCGCCAGCAGCCCCATGGCAGGGTATAACTATGGCTACACCTTC. Translation: CASSPMAGYNYGYTF.

J is TRBJ2-5 and V is TRBV7-2, with 8 bases that match TRBD2. V dropped 0 bases and J dropped 5; count of bases not matched to a gene: 5. The V gene's germline CDR1 is SGHTA and CDR2 FQGNSA. The CDR3 covers 15 residues. Here the CDR3 DNA reads TGTGCCAGCAGCTTAGCGGGGACTAGTGTGGAGACCCAGTACTTC. Translation gives CASSLAGTSVETQYF.

The rearrangement links TRBV27 to TRBJ1-6, with unresolved D. Per the germline V gene, CDR1 is MNHEY and CDR2 is SMNVEV (reference sequence). CDR3 length: 13 amino acids. The V end was cut by 8 bases, the J end by 2 bases, with 7 bases between. CDR3 DNA sequence: TGTGCCAGCGGGCCGACCTATAATTCACCCCTCCACTTT. Its translation: CASGPTYNSPLHF.

The V and J genes are TRBV6-6 and TRBJ1-4; perhaps TRBD1 as D (5 bases). CDR3 length equals 14 residues. From germline, CDR1 is MNHNY and CDR2 SVGAGI (reference sequence). V was trimmed by 2 bases and J by 4 bases, leaving 8 bases between them. The CDR3 loop reads CASSYGGLNEKLFF. DNA for the CDR3: TGTGCCAGCAGTTACGGGGGACTTAATGAAAAACTGTTTTTT.

The gene calls are TRBV6-1 and TRBJ1-2; 7 positions match TRBD1. V shed 3 bases and J 4 bases; nucleotides not matched to a gene: 5. The CDR3 is 14 residues long. Germline CDR1 and CDR2: MNHNS and SASEGT. This chain's CDR3 is CASSDGQAIYGYTF. CDR3 sequence (DNA): TGTGCCAGCAGTGACGGACAGGCGATCTATGGCTACACCTTC.

CDR3 region: CASSPGAGTDTQYF. For the CDR3, the DNA is TGTGCCAGCTCACCAGGGGCAGGGACAGATACGCAGTATTTT. The rearrangement uses TRBV18 and TRBJ2-3, with D perhaps matching TRBD1 (5 bases). The CDR3 length is 14 residues. Germline V lookup: CDR1 KGHSH, CDR2 LQKENI. V was trimmed by 2 bases and J by 3 bases, leaving 9 bases between them.

The chain carries TRBV6-2 or TRBV6-3 and TRBJ1-1; TRBD1 matches 10 bases. There are 16 residues in the CDR3. V trimming: 6 bases; J trimming: 0 bases; junction bases outside the gene matches: 7. Germline CDR1 and CDR2: MNHEY and SVGEGT. The DNA for the CDR3 is TGTGCCAGCAGCTGGGACAGGGGAACGATGAACACTGAAGCTTTCTTT. Translating it yields CASSWDRGTMNTEAFF.

The V and J genes are TRBV30 and TRBJ1-4; the match to TRBD1 covers 9 bases. Trimming removed 7 bases from V and 4 bases from J; junction bases left unmatched: 4. Germline V gene lookup returns CDR1 GTSNPN and CDR2 SVGIG (reference sequence). The CDR3 covers 13 residues. CDR3 nucleotides: TGTGCCTTCACGGGACAGGGTAATGAAAAACTGTTTTTT. It specifies CAFTGQGNEKLFF.